A single sample is the source of the 20 T cell receptor beta chains below, sequenced in a study of immune evolution from preneoplasia to lung adenocarcinoma. Assay used: immunoSEQ multiplex PCR; TCRdb lists only in-frame clones, some missing. Of just under 10,000 clones listed, over 60% are singletons. The sequenced material came from FFPE minimally invasive lung adenocarcinoma tissue. These receptors were taken from a person aged 65 to 79 with lung adenocarcinoma. Some clones in this sample may be carry-over from other donors' samples.

The J gene is TRBJ2-2, the V gene TRBV7-9; 8 bases match TRBD1. After removal of 5 bases from V and 0 bases from J, the junction contained 2 bases not matched to a gene. CDR1 SEHNR and CDR2 FQNEAQ come from the germline V gene (reference sequence). There are 15 residues in the CDR3. The CDR3 is CASSPTGANTGELFF. The CDR3 DNA reads as TGTGCCAGCAGCCCGACAGGGGCGAACACCGGGGAGCTGTTTTTT.

CDR3 nucleotide sequence: TGTGCCAGCAGCGGGGACATTCGGTTGGGGCAGTTCTTC. This translates into CASSGDIRLGQFF. This sequence joins TRBV28 and TRBJ2-1, with a tentative D call TRBD1 (6 bases). The CDR3 covers 13 residues. Trimming stripped 6 bases from V and 12 bases from J, with 18 bases between. Germline V gene lookup returns CDR1 MDHEN and CDR2 SYDVKM.

This chain uses TRBV6-1 with TRBJ1-6; no definite D call. The germline V gene has CDR1 MNHNS and CDR2 SASEGT. Trimming took off 4 bases at V and 8 bases at J, with 6 bases between the two ends. The CDR3 covers 12 residues. The CDR3 region has the DNA TGTGCCAGCAGTGCGACGTATTCACCCCTCCACTTT. This translates into CASSATYSPLHF.

The chain is built from TRBV30 and TRBJ1-5; 7 bases line up with TRBD1. V gave up 5 bases and J gave up 5 bases; unmatched junction bases: 3. Germline CDR1 GTSNPN, CDR2 SVGIG (reference sequence). This CDR3 spans 12 amino acids. CDR3 coding DNA: TGTGCCTGGGACAGGGACGATCAGCCCCAGCATTTT. As protein: CAWDRDDQPQHF. The full variable domain, its missing parts supplied by reference TRBV30 and TRBJ1-5, is SQTIHQWPATLVQPVGSPLSLECTVEGTSNPNLYWYRQAAGRGLQLLFYSVGIGQISSEVPQNLSASRPQDRQFILSSKKLLLSDSGFYLCAWDRDDQPQHFGDGTRLSIL.

The chain uses TRBV5-6 and TRBJ2-4; D is undetermined. Trimming left V 1 base short and J 0 bases short, with 14 bases between. CDR3 length: 17 residues. Germline V gene data show CDR1 as SGHDT and CDR2 as YYEEEE. CDR3 DNA: TGTGCCAGCAGCTTGAAGGTCAGTCCTCTAGCCAAAAACATTCAGTACTTC. Amino acids: CASSLKVSPLAKNIQYF.

The V and J genes are TRBV5-4 and TRBJ1-4, with 7 bases lining up with TRBD1. This CDR3 comprises 15 residues. Germline assignment: CDR1 SGHNT and CDR2 YYREEE (reference sequence). The junction had 5 bases not matched to a gene; V was cut back by 4 bases and J by 2 bases. CDR3 residues: CASSLGQPTNEKLFF. The CDR3 DNA follows: TGTGCCAGCAGCCTGGGACAGCCTACTAATGAAAAACTGTTTTTT.

The chain carries TRBV28 and TRBJ1-5; D unclear. V was trimmed by 6 bases and J by 1 base, leaving 13 bases between them. Germline loops: CDR1 MDHEN, CDR2 SYDVKM. The CDR3 runs to 15 residues. The DNA for the CDR3 is TGTGCCAGCAGCCGATACGGGGAGAGCAATCAGCCCCAGCATTTT. Its protein is CASSRYGESNQPQHF.

The chain combines TRBV2 with TRBJ2-3; no clear D gene. V was trimmed by 5 bases and J by 4 bases, leaving 10 bases between them. Germline V gene sequence: CDR1 SNHLY, CDR2 FYNNEI. CDR3 length equals 13 residues. This CDR3 is CASSSESPDTQYF. Here the CDR3 DNA reads TGTGCCAGCAGTTCCGAATCTCCAGATACGCAGTATTTT. Together with reference TRBV2 and TRBJ2-3, the CDR3 gives the full variable domain: EPEVTQTPSHQVTQMGQEVILRCVPISNHLYFYWYRQILGQKVEFLVSFYNNEISEKSEIFDDQFSVERPDGSNFTLKIRSTKLEDSAMYFCASSSESPDTQYFGPGTRLTVL.

V and J are TRBV6-1 and TRBJ2-7; TRBD1 agrees at 7 bases. The CDR3 is made up of 14 amino acids. Germline V lookup: CDR1 MNHNS, CDR2 SASEGT. Trimming cost V 6 bases and J 2 bases; bases outside gene matches: 7. The CDR3 loop reads CASRYQGEAYEQYF. Here the CDR3 DNA reads TGTGCCAGCAGGTATCAGGGGGAAGCCTACGAGCAGTACTTC.

This clone was observed a few times. The chain is built from TRBV6-1 and TRBJ2-6; D not certain. The CDR3 consists of 14 residues. Trimming pared 10 bases from V and 2 bases from J, leaving 12 bases between. Germline assignment: CDR1 MNHNS and CDR2 SASEGT. The CDR3 bases are TGTGCCACCAAACCAGTAGCTGGGGCCAACGTCCTGACTTTC. This codes for CATKPVAGANVLTF.

This chain links TRBV28 with TRBJ1-3; D is unclear. The CDR3 loop spans 15 amino acids. Trimming cost V 3 bases and J 0 bases, with 9 bases left between them. Per the germline V gene, CDR1 is MDHEN and CDR2 is SYDVKM. The CDR3 DNA sequence: TGTGCCAGCAGTTTGGACGGTTACTCTGGAAACACCATATATTTT. Its protein product is CASSLDGYSGNTIYF. Full variable domain (missing parts from reference TRBV28 and TRBJ1-3): DVKVTQSSRYLVKRTGEKVFLECVQDMDHENMFWYRQDPGLGLRLIYFSYDVKMKEKGDIPEGYSVSREKKERFSLILESASTNQTSMYLCASSLDGYSGNTIYFGEGSWLTVV.

This clone occurred once. The CDR3 coding sequence is TGTGCCAGCAGCGTAGCTGGCGGACAGGGCGGCGGGACCGGGGAGCTGTTTTTT. Its translation is CASSVAGGQGGGTGELFF. The rearrangement links TRBV9 to TRBJ2-2; 8 nucleotides align to TRBD1. Trimming removed 0 bases from V and 5 bases from J; junction bases left unmatched: 12. The CDR3 runs to 18 residues. The germline V gene encodes CDR1 SGDLS and CDR2 YYNGEE.

This clone was observed a few times. The chain uses TRBV14 and TRBJ1-2; tentatively, D is TRBD1 (6 bases). CDR3 length: 15 amino acids. Per the germline V gene, CDR1 is SGHDN and CDR2 is FVKESK. The V and J ends lost 0 bases and 4 bases respectively, with 12 bases between them. CDR3 residues: CASSQDPDRIYGYTF. In DNA form, the CDR3 reads TGTGCCAGCAGCCAAGATCCCGACAGGATCTATGGCTACACCTTC.

CDR3 sequence (DNA): TGCAGCGTTAGGACTAGCGGGGGGAACAATGAGCAGTTCTTC. Its translation: CSVRTSGGNNEQFF. The J gene is TRBJ2-1, the V gene TRBV29-1; 14 bases are a match to TRBD2. CDR1 and CDR2 from the germline V gene are SQVTM and ANQGSEA. This CDR3 spans 14 amino acids. V was clipped by 5 bases and J by 5 bases; unmatched bases: 2.

V usage is TRBV27 and J usage is TRBJ2-7; 9 nucleotides match TRBD2. CDR3 length: 15 residues. The junction had 7 bases not matched to a gene; V was cut back by 5 bases and J by 2 bases. CDR1 is MNHEY and CDR2 is SMNVEV in the germline V gene (reference sequence). CDR3: CASSKRTSDAYEQYF. The CDR3 nucleotides read TGTGCCAGCAGTAAAAGGACTAGCGACGCCTACGAGCAGTACTTC.

This clone has more than one count but fewer than ten. Other nucleotide sequences in the sample specify the same CDR3. The chain is built from TRBV6-5 and TRBJ1-2; D remains ambiguous. The CDR3 runs to 12 residues. V was cut by 6 bases and J by 8 bases, with 13 bases left in between. Germline CDR1 MNHEY, CDR2 SVGAGI. This CDR3 reads CASSHPGIGYTF. As DNA, the CDR3 is TGTGCCAGCAGCCACCCGGGGATCGGCTACACCTTC.

This chain uses TRBV28 with TRBJ2-7, with TRBD1 matching 7 bases. The CDR3 covers 13 residues. CDR1 and CDR2 (germline): MDHEN, SYDVKM. V gave up 8 bases and J gave up 2 bases; unmatched junction bases: 6. Here the CDR3 DNA reads TGTGCCAGCTTCGGACAGGCAACCTACGAGCAGTACTTC. Protein: CASFGQATYEQYF.

This rearrangement joins TRBV27 to TRBJ1-5; 9 bases align to TRBD1. Germline V CDR1 and CDR2: MNHEY, SMNVEV (reference sequence). The J segment lost 7 bases and the V segment lost 5 bases, leaving 6 bases of the junction unmatched. The CDR3 sequence is 14 residues long. This CDR3 is CASSKQGALQPQHF. CDR3 nucleotide sequence: TGTGCCAGCAGTAAACAGGGGGCCCTGCAGCCCCAGCATTTT.

The genes are TRBV2 and TRBJ2-5; D could derive from TRBD1 or TRBD2 (5 bases each). With 3 bases removed from V and 5 bases from J, the gap between germline ends came to 10 bases. Germline CDR1 SNHLY, CDR2 FYNNEI. The CDR3 loop spans 13 amino acids. DNA for the CDR3: TGTGCCAGCAGTGAGGCCTGGGGGGAGACCCAGTACTTC. This codes for CASSEAWGETQYF.

The chain has TRBV6-6 and TRBJ2-7; a possible D gene is TRBD2 (6 bases). This CDR3 is built from 13 residues. V was pared by 7 bases and J by 9 bases, with 19 bases between. Germline V gene lookup returns CDR1 MNHNY and CDR2 SVGAGI (reference sequence). CDR3 nucleotides: TGTGCCAGCACCTCGGGACTGACCCTTTCGCAGTACTTC. Encoded protein: CASTSGLTLSQYF.